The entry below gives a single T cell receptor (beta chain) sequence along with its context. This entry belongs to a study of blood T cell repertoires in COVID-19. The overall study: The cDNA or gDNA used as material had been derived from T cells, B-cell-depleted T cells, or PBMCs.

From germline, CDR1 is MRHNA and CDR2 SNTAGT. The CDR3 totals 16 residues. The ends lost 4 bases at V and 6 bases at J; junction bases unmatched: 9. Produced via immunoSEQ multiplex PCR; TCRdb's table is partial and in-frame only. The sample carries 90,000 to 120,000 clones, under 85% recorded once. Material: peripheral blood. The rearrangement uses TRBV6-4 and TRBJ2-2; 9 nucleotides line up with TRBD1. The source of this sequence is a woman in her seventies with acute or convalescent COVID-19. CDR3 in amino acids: CASSVDRGVLAGELFF. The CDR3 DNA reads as TGTGCCAGCAGTGTGGACAGGGGTGTGTTGGCCGGGGAGCTGTTTTTT.